Below, 19 T cell receptor beta chains from the same sample are listed, as sequenced in a study of T cells in women clearing cervical HPV infection. Assay: immunoSEQ multiplex PCR; the TCRdb copy retains only in-frame clones and omits some. The sample has about 40,000 clones. Input material: blood buffy coat. The receptor source for this set is a woman between 18 and 70 years old with a cervical HPV16 infection that either progressed to CIN3+ or cleared (not recorded which).

Notes on this clone: Read data end 3 residues before the CDR3 end; the end is taken from the germline J gene. The rearrangement links TRBV6-2 or TRBV6-3 to TRBJ2-3; 14 nucleotides align to TRBD2. Trimming at V came to 8 bases and at J to 7 bases, leaving 8 bases not matched to a gene. Germline CDR1 and CDR2: MNHEY and SVGEGT. The CDR3 extends over 15 amino acids. CDR3 bases read: TGTGCCAGCGAGACTAGCGGGGGGGCGAAAAATACG. It yields the protein CASETSGGAKNT. The whole CDR3 sequence is CASETSGGAKNTQYF.

As regards this clone: The DNA ends 3 residues before the CDR3 does, and the rest of the CDR3 is filled in from the germline J gene. The chain employs TRBV2 and TRBJ1-6; 7 nucleotides align to TRBD1. This CDR3 has 15 residues. V was pared by 6 bases and J by 10 bases, with 12 bases of the junction left unmatched. The germline V gene has CDR1 SNHLY and CDR2 FYNNEI. CDR3 loop: CASRDYRDRGSPLHF. The covered CDR3 bases are TGTGCCAGCAGGGACTACCGGGACAGAGGCTCACCC.

Of note for this clone: Read data end 3 residues before the CDR3 end; the end is taken from the germline J gene. The gene calls are TRBV7-9 and TRBJ1-2, with 7 bases lining up with TRBD1. CDR3 length: 14 amino acids. V lost 5 bases, J lost 3 bases, and 6 bases stayed unmatched. Germline-derived CDR1 and CDR2 are SEHNR and FQNEAQ (reference sequence). CDR3 protein: CASSPRQGHYGYTF. The covered CDR3 bases are TGTGCCAGCAGCCCTCGACAGGGCCACTATGGC.

As to this clone: Read data end 3 residues before the CDR3 end; the end is taken from the germline J gene. The J gene is TRBJ2-5, the V gene TRBV5-1, with 9 bases matching TRBD1. CDR3 length equals 14 residues. Germline trimming cut 1 base from V and 5 bases from J; bases unmatched to any gene: 3. The V gene's germline CDR1 is SGHRS and CDR2 YFSETQ. Partial CDR3 DNA: TGCGCCAGCAGCTTGAACAGGGGGCGGGAGACC. The encoded protein is CASSLNRGRET. The CDR3 reads in full as CASSLNRGRETQYF.

About this clone: The read finishes 3 residues shy of the CDR3 end, and the germline J gene is used to complete it. The V and J genes are TRBV5-4 and TRBJ2-3; D might be TRBD1 (5 bases). This CDR3 has 14 amino acids. The V end lost 4 bases, the J end lost 6 bases, and 15 bases lay between the germline ends. Germline V lookup: CDR1 SGHNT, CDR2 YYREEE (reference sequence). The CDR3 spells CASSPQGSQDTQYF. The CDR3 DNA, read in part, is TGTGCCAGCAGCCCCCAGGGCAGCCAGGATACG.

Turning to this clone: The read ends 3 residues shy of where the CDR3 ends; the end is completed using the germline J gene. The V and J genes are TRBV5-1 and TRBJ2-7; 9 positions agree with TRBD1. V was clipped by 3 bases and J by 2 bases; unmatched bases: 6. Germline CDR1 reads SGHRS; CDR2 reads YFSETQ. The CDR3 sequence is 15 residues long. CDR3 loop: CASSWQRTGAYEQYF. The sequenced CDR3 bases are TGCGCCAGCAGCTGGCAGCGGACAGGGGCCTACGAG.

Incomplete CDR3 DNA: TGCGCCAGCAGCTTCGGACAGGGGTTCAACGAG. This gives the protein CASSFGQGFNE. The whole CDR3 sequence is CASSFGQGFNEQYF. The chain couples TRBV5-1 to TRBJ2-7; 9 bases match TRBD1. The read falls 3 residues short of the CDR3 end, and the missing part is taken from the germline J gene. The CDR3 has 14 amino acids. Germline V gives CDR1 SGHRS, CDR2 YFSETQ. V lost 2 bases and J lost 5; bases outside the gene matches: 5. Based on the CDR3 plus reference TRBV5-1 and TRBJ2-7, the full variable domain is KAGVTQTPRYLIKTRGQQVTLSCSPISGHRSVSWYQQTPGQGLQFLFEYFSETQRNKGNFPGRFSGRQFSNSRSEMNVSTLELGDSALYLCASSFGQGFNEQYFGPGTRLTVT.

In the case of this clone: The CDR3 end lies 3 residues beyond the end of the read and is filled in from the germline J gene. The chain combines TRBV30 with TRBJ1-3; D may be TRBD1 (6 bases). The CDR3 totals 13 residues. Germline V gene lookup returns CDR1 GTSNPN and CDR2 SVGIG (reference sequence). The V end lost 3 bases, the J end lost 2 bases, and 8 bases lay between the germline ends. CDR3 DNA, as far as it was read: TGTGCCTGGAGGGACAGTGCTGGAAACACC. Its translation: CAWRDSAGNT. The CDR3 in full is CAWRDSAGNTIYF.

Turning to this clone: Read sequence stops 3 residues before the CDR3 end, and the germline J gene provides the missing end. This chain uses TRBV5-4 with TRBJ2-3; TRBD2 is a possible D gene (6 bases). V dropped 2 bases and J dropped 0 bases, with 10 bases sitting between them. CDR1 SGHNT and CDR2 YYREEE come from the germline V gene (reference sequence). The CDR3 has 15 amino acids. CDR3 bases read: TGTGCCAGCAGCTTTGGAGGGTATAGCACAGATACG. It encodes CASSFGGYSTDT. The full CDR3 protein is CASSFGGYSTDTQYF.

Comments on this clone: The CDR3 end lies 3 residues beyond the end of the read and is filled in from the germline J gene. The V and J genes are TRBV30 and TRBJ1-6, with 11 bases matching TRBD1. The junction had 7 bases not matched to a gene; V was cut back by 0 bases and J by 9 bases. The CDR3 spans 16 residues. CDR1 and CDR2 from the germline V gene are GTSNPN and SVGIG (reference sequence). This CDR3 is CAWSVRTDRGRSPLHF. Partial CDR3 DNA: TGTGCCTGGAGTGTACGAACGGACAGGGGGCGTTCACCC. Using reference TRBV30 and TRBJ1-6 for the parts outside the CDR3, the full variable domain is SQTIHQWPATLVQPVGSPLSLECTVEGTSNPNLYWYRQAAGRGLQLLFYSVGIGQISSEVPQNLSASRPQDRQFILSSKKLLLSDSGFYLCAWSVRTDRGRSPLHFGNGTRLTVT.

A remark on this clone: The read gets to within 3 residues of the CDR3 end, and the germline J gene fills in the rest. J is TRBJ2-7 and V is TRBV20-1; 10 bases agree with TRBD2. Germline CDR1 reads DFQATT; CDR2 reads SNEGSKA (reference sequence). The CDR3 sequence is 14 residues long. The V segment lost 5 bases and the J segment 3 bases; nucleotides outside the gene matches: 7. The sequenced part of the CDR3 DNA is TGCAGTGCTGAACTAGCGGGGTCCCTCTACGAG. It encodes CSAELAGSLYE. The full-length CDR3 reads as CSAELAGSLYEQYF.

A remark on this clone: Read data end 3 residues before the CDR3 end; the end is taken from the germline J gene. The chain is built from TRBV19 and TRBJ1-2; the D gene is possibly TRBD1 (6 bases). The CDR3 is 15 residues long. The V gene's germline CDR1 is LNHDA and CDR2 SQIVND (reference sequence). V lost 2 bases to trimming and J lost 2 bases, with 12 bases between them. The CDR3 sequence: CASSIQIDRNYGYTF. The DNA read from the CDR3 is TGTGCCAGTAGTATACAAATCGACAGGAACTATGGC.

Notes on this clone: The observed sequence ends 3 residues before the CDR3 terminus, with the missing tail filled in from the germline J gene. The V gene is TRBV20-1, the J gene TRBJ2-5; 14 bases are shared with TRBD2. The CDR3 length is 15 residues. Germline loops: CDR1 DFQATT, CDR2 SNEGSKA (reference sequence). V shed 6 bases and J 2 bases; nucleotides not matched to a gene: 5. The DNA read from the CDR3 is TGCAGTGCCCCGGGACTAGCGGGGGATCAAGAGACC. Amino acids: CSAPGLAGDQET. The full CDR3 is CSAPGLAGDQETQYF.

Concerning this clone itself: The CDR3 end lies 3 residues beyond the end of the read and is filled in from the germline J gene. The gene calls are TRBV12-3 or TRBV12-4 and TRBJ1-4; D is uncertain. V lost 3 bases and J 1 base, leaving 9 bases between the germline ends. This CDR3 has 15 amino acids. CDR3 protein: CASSFAAVTNEKLFF. CDR3 DNA, as far as it was read: TGTGCCAGCAGTTTCGCTGCGGTAACTAATGAAAAA.

A word on this clone: The sequenced fragment ends 3 residues before the CDR3 boundary, so the rest is inferred from the germline J gene. V is TRBV4-1 and J is TRBJ2-5, with 14 bases that match TRBD2. V shed 1 base, J shed 5 bases, and the junction held 0 bases outside the gene matches. The CDR3 has 15 residues. Germline CDR1 reads MGHRA; CDR2 reads YSYEKL. The DNA read from the CDR3 is TGCGCCAGCAGCCAAGGGACTAGCGGGGGGGAGACC. Translating gives CASSQGTSGGET. In full, the CDR3 is CASSQGTSGGETQYF.

Of note for this clone: Read data end 3 residues before the CDR3 end; the end is taken from the germline J gene. The V gene is TRBV6-2 or TRBV6-3, the J gene TRBJ1-6, with D perhaps TRBD1 (6 bases). The CDR3 has 14 amino acids. V was clipped by 7 bases and J by 9 bases, with 16 bases between them. Germline V gene lookup returns CDR1 MNHEY and CDR2 SVGEGT. Here the CDR3 reads CASTPRGRSSPLHF. The covered CDR3 bases are TGTGCCAGCACTCCCAGGGGACGGAGTTCACCC.

Regarding this clone: The read is 3 residues too short to cover the CDR3 end, so that end is filled in from the germline J gene. The J gene is TRBJ1-2, the V gene TRBV5-4; 8 nucleotides align to TRBD1. Trimming took 4 bases from V and 2 from J; bases not matched to a gene: 4. CDR1 is SGHNT, CDR2 YYREEE, per germline (reference sequence). This CDR3 region has 14 residues. CDR3 sequence: CASSRTGGNYGYTF. Partial CDR3 DNA: TGTGCCAGCAGCCGTACAGGGGGGAACTATGGC.

Note on this clone: From the germline J gene comes the end of the CDR3, since the read stops 3 residues before it. The rearrangement links TRBV19 to TRBJ2-1, with 10 positions matching TRBD2. The V gene's germline CDR1 is LNHDA and CDR2 SQIVND (reference sequence). The CDR3 loop spans 15 amino acids. Trimming removed 6 bases from V and 4 bases from J; junction bases left unmatched: 6. Incomplete CDR3 DNA: TGTGCCAGTAGCCCAAGCGGGGGGGCTTACAATGAG. The encoded protein is CASSPSGGAYNE. The full CDR3 is CASSPSGGAYNEQFF.

The CDR3 spells CASTRPGHHEQYF. CDR3 DNA, as far as it was read: TGTGCCAGTACCCGTCCGGGTCACCACGAG. The chain links TRBV19 to TRBJ2-7; D is unresolved. The read gets to within 3 residues of the CDR3 end, and the germline J gene fills in the rest. Per germline, CDR1 LNHDA and CDR2 SQIVND (reference sequence). There are 13 residues in the CDR3. V gave up 7 bases and J gave up 5 bases, with 15 bases separating them.